This TCR beta chain appears in the sequencing data of a study of blood T cells in healthy people across ages. The V gene's germline CDR1 is SGHTA and CDR2 FQGNSA. V was pared by 2 bases and J by 1 base, with 8 bases between. This CDR3 region has 14 residues. A second about 6 to 12 cycle PCR used barcoded and J-beta primers. All cDNA molecules were each tagged by a template-switch adaptor with 12 random nucleotides. Using its own MiXCR run on the 5' RACE reads, TCRdb lists one record per CDR3 protein. The sample carries over 950,000 distinct CDR3 sequences, 35% to 40% recorded once. Sequenced input: blood. The gene calls are TRBV7-2 and TRBJ1-1; no clear D gene. The source of this sequence is a young man in good health. The CDR3 sequence: CASSLNWANTEAFF. The CDR3, as DNA: TGTGCCAGCAGCTTAAATTGGGCGAACACTGAAGCTTTCTTT.